This passage covers 18 T cell receptor beta chains from one sample sequenced in a study of T cell changes during pregnancy in multiple sclerosis. Sequenced by immunoSEQ multiplex PCR; TCRdb stores in-frame clones only, minus some. The sample consists of around 40,000 clones, 85% to 95% of them appearing once. The sample consisted of CD4+ T cells from peripheral blood mononuclear cells, taken in the second trimester of pregnancy. Receptors originate from a female donor with multiple sclerosis, enrolled in a pregnancy study.

This sequence joins TRBV9 and TRBJ2-2; TRBD1 matches 7 bases. This CDR3 is built from 15 residues. The V and J ends lost 4 bases and 2 bases, in that order; junction bases with no gene match: 5. CDR1 is SGDLS, CDR2 YYNGEE, per germline. This CDR3 is CASSFGTVNTGELFF. The CDR3 nucleotides are TGTGCCAGCAGCTTCGGGACAGTAAACACCGGGGAGCTGTTTTTT.

Only one count was recorded for this clone. The rearrangement joins TRBV15 to TRBJ2-5, with TRBD2 as a possible D gene (7 bases). The ends were cut back, 6 bases at V and 5 bases at J, with 22 bases in the middle. CDR1 is LNHNV, CDR2 YYDKDF, per germline (reference sequence). The CDR3 length is 16 residues. CDR3 bases: TGTGCCACCAGTCAGGGAGAGGGGGGGGGTCGGGAGACCCAGTACTTC. Protein product: CATSQGEGGGRETQYF.

This sequence joins TRBV7-9 and TRBJ2-1; TRBD2 matches 10 bases. The CDR3 has 17 amino acids. CDR1 SEHNR and CDR2 FQNEAQ come from the germline V gene (reference sequence). The J segment lost 1 base and the V segment lost 1 base, leaving 4 bases of the junction unmatched. CDR3 loop: CASSLVLAGVSYNEQFF. Written as DNA, the CDR3 is TGTGCCAGCAGCTTAGTTCTAGCGGGAGTGTCCTACAATGAGCAGTTCTTC.

This clone was seen more than once but under ten times. V is TRBV11-2 and J is TRBJ2-7; TRBD1 might be the D (6 bases). Trimming stripped 1 base from V and 3 bases from J, with 13 bases between. CDR1 SGHAT and CDR2 FQNNGV come from the germline V gene. This CDR3 contains 15 residues. The CDR3 is CASSLALDSYYEQYF. The CDR3 DNA sequence: TGTGCCAGCAGCTTAGCCCTGGACAGTTACTACGAGCAGTACTTC. The whole variable domain, filled in from reference TRBV11-2 and TRBJ2-7, reads EAGVAQSPRYKIIEKRQSVAFWCNPISGHATLYWYQQILGQGPKLLIQFQNNGVVDDSQLPKDRFSAERLKGVDSTLKIQPAKLEDSAVYLCASSLALDSYYEQYFGPGTRLTVT.

The chain links TRBV21-1 to TRBJ2-7; the table's D call of TRBD2 was not tested on the DNA. TRBV21-1 is labeled a pseudogene. This CDR3 region has 17 residues. CDR3 bases: TGTGCCAGCAGCATCCCGGCGGGAGCGGGGGATGGCGACGAGCAGTACTTC. Translating gives CASSIPAGAGDGDEQYF.

This CDR3 is CASAIQGINEKLFF. The CDR3, as DNA: TGCGCCAGTGCGATTCAGGGGATTAATGAAAAACTGTTTTTT. This chain joins TRBV5-1 and TRBJ1-4, with D tentatively TRBD1 (6 bases). The CDR3 consists of 14 residues. Trimming removed 8 bases at V and 4 bases at J, with 15 bases between. The V gene's germline CDR1 is SGHRS and CDR2 YFSETQ.

The chain recombines TRBV7-9 with TRBJ2-7; D might be TRBD1 (7 bases). V gave up 1 base and J gave up 1 base, with 11 bases separating them. The V gene's germline CDR1 is SEHNR and CDR2 FQNEAQ (reference sequence). This CDR3 is built from 15 residues. The CDR3 sequence: CASSLVAGGSYEQYF. DNA of the CDR3: TGTGCCAGCAGCTTAGTAGCAGGGGGGTCCTACGAGCAGTACTTC.

This chain joins TRBV12-2 and TRBJ2-7; TRBD1 was called by the table and not checked on the DNA. TRBV12-2 is a documented pseudogene. This CDR3 spans 13 amino acids. The CDR3 here is CASRPRQYYEQYF. The DNA of the CDR3 is TGTGCAAGTCGCCCTCGACAGTACTACGAGCAGTACTTC.

As DNA, the CDR3 is TGTGCCAGCTCACTTGGACTCCTGGAGGTCCTAGATACGCAGTATTTT. Translation gives CASSLGLLEVLDTQYF. J is TRBJ2-3 and V is TRBV18; D perhaps matches TRBD2 (5 bases). The V and J ends lost 4 bases and 5 bases respectively, with 19 bases between them. Per the germline V gene, CDR1 is KGHSH and CDR2 is LQKENI. The CDR3 contains 16 residues.

V usage is TRBV7-9 and J usage is TRBJ1-2, with D perhaps matching TRBD1 (6 bases). Germline V gives CDR1 SEHNR, CDR2 FQNEAQ (reference sequence). The CDR3 totals 16 residues. Trimming took off 4 bases at V and 0 bases at J, with 15 bases between the two ends. CDR3 DNA: TGTGCCAGCAGCTCACTTACAGGGTCTACTAACTATGGCTACACCTTC. Residues: CASSSLTGSTNYGYTF.

The chain is built from TRBV18 and TRBJ2-3, with a weak D call TRBD2 (7 bases). From germline, CDR1 is KGHSH and CDR2 LQKENI. The germline V and J ends were trimmed by 0 bases and 4 bases, with 14 bases remaining between them. The CDR3 covers 16 residues. The CDR3 sequence: CASSPPRGQPADTQYF. The CDR3, as DNA: TGTGCCAGCTCACCACCGCGGGGGCAGCCCGCAGATACGCAGTATTTT.

The chain links TRBV5-1 to TRBJ2-1; TRBD2 matches 13 bases. The ends lost 3 bases at V and 0 bases at J; junction bases unmatched: 0. Per germline, CDR1 SGHRS and CDR2 YFSETQ. The CDR3 has 16 residues. The DNA for the CDR3 is TGCGCCAGCAGCTGGACTAGCGGGAGCTCCTACAATGAGCAGTTCTTC. Translation gives CASSWTSGSSYNEQFF.

The chain employs TRBV7-2 and TRBJ1-2; unclear D gene. Germline CDR1 reads SGHTA; CDR2 reads FQGNSA. The length of the CDR3 is 13 residues. V was clipped by 5 bases and J by 6 bases, with 13 bases between them. CDR3 protein: CASSQTVEHGYTF. The CDR3 nucleotides read TGTGCCAGCAGCCAAACGGTAGAACATGGCTACACCTTC. The full variable domain, its missing parts supplied by reference TRBV7-2 and TRBJ1-2, is GAGVSQSPSNKVTEKGKDVELRCDPISGHTALYWYRQSLGQGLEFLIYFQGNSAPDKSGLPSDRFSAERTGGSVSTLTIQRTQQEDSAVYLCASSQTVEHGYTFGSGTRLTVV.

The chain couples TRBV29-1 to TRBJ1-1, with D unresolved. The CDR3 totals 13 residues. Germline V gene lookup returns CDR1 SQVTM and CDR2 ANQGSEA. The V gene lost 7 bases and the J gene lost 4 bases, with 16 bases spanning the gap. CDR3 DNA: TGCAGCGCGTGTCTCCGGGGAGGCACTGAAGCTTTCTTT. Translating gives CSACLRGGTEAFF.

This sequence joins TRBV5-6 and TRBJ1-1; D remains unclear. The V end lost 2 bases, the J end lost 1 base, and 6 bases lay between the germline ends. The CDR3 covers 13 residues. Germline V gives CDR1 SGHDT, CDR2 YYEEEE. CDR3 nucleotide sequence: TGTGCCAGCAGCTTCAGTCCGAACACTGAAGCTTTCTTT. Its translation: CASSFSPNTEAFF. Looking up the rest from reference TRBV5-6 and TRBJ1-1 gives the full variable domain: DAGVTQSPTHLIKTRGQQVTLRCSPKSGHDTVSWYQQALGQGPQFIFQYYEEEERQRGNFPDRFSGHQFPNYSSELNVNALLLGDSALYLCASSFSPNTEAFFGQGTRLTVV.

The chain links TRBV18 to TRBJ1-2; TRBD1 matches at 8 bases. The CDR3 loop spans 15 amino acids. Germline values: CDR1 KGHSH, CDR2 LQKENI. Trimming cost V 4 bases and J 4 bases; bases outside gene matches: 8. As DNA, the CDR3 is TGTGCCAGCTCACGATCGGGACAGGAAACCTATGGCTACACCTTC. Protein: CASSRSGQETYGYTF.

This clone turned up a few times. The rearrangement joins TRBV11-3 to TRBJ1-1, with D perhaps matching TRBD1 (5 bases). Germline values: CDR1 SGHNT, CDR2 YENEEA. The CDR3 contains 12 residues. V dropped 7 bases and J dropped 4 bases, with 10 bases sitting between them. The DNA of the CDR3 is TGTGCCAGCAAGGGGAGGTCCACTGAAGCTTTCTTT. Translating gives CASKGRSTEAFF. The whole variable domain, remainder taken from reference TRBV11-3 and TRBJ1-1, is EAGVVQSPRYKIIEKKQPVAFWCNPISGHNTLYWYLQNLGQGPELLIRYENEEAVDDSQLPKDRFSAERLKGVDSTLKIQPAELGDSAVYLCASKGRSTEAFFGQGTRLTVV.

In this sample, this clone turned up a few times. The CDR3 region has the DNA TGCGCCAGCAGCGACCTACAGGGCGGCGGCGCTGAAGCTTTCTTT. Residues: CASSDLQGGGAEAFF. The chain recombines TRBV5-1 with TRBJ1-1, with TRBD1 as a possible D gene (6 bases). There are 15 residues in the CDR3. Germline V gives CDR1 SGHRS, CDR2 YFSETQ. The germline V and J ends were trimmed by 4 bases and 6 bases, with 19 bases remaining between them.